The 23 T cell receptor beta chains below all came from one sample that was sequenced in a study of T cell repertoires in cytomegalovirus infection. MiXCR, applied by TCRdb to the reads, yields one record per CDR3 protein. The table records 700,000 to 900,000 distinct CDR3 sequences, around 29% of them present only once. These TCRs' antigens remain unknown. The sample in question was cultured CD8+ T cells from PBMCs, obtained from culture after CMV antigen stimulation. The origin of the receptors is a human donor in good health (CMV status not recorded). Some clones in this sample may be carry-over from other donors' samples.

The V call is TRBV29-1, the J call TRBJ2-7, with 7 positions matching TRBD1. The CDR3 contains 12 residues. From germline, CDR1 is SQVTM and CDR2 ANQGSEA. J gave up 2 bases and V 7 bases, and 5 bases lay outside the gene matches. The CDR3 DNA reads TGCAGCGCGGGACAGAATGCCTACGAGCAGTACTTC. It specifies CSAGQNAYEQYF.

A few counts support this clonotype. The chain carries TRBV27 and TRBJ1-1; the D gene is possibly TRBD1 (6 bases). Germline CDR1 and CDR2: MNHEY and SMNVEV (reference sequence). This CDR3 comprises 14 residues. Trimming shortened V by 1 base and J by 5 bases, and 11 bases separated the two germline ends. The chain's CDR3 is CASSLLGGATEAFF. In nucleotides, the CDR3 is TGTGCCAGCAGTTTATTGGGGGGGGCGACTGAAGCTTTCTTT.

In this sample, this clonotype turned up many times. The chain combines TRBV19 with TRBJ2-7; no firm D call. The germline CDR1 and CDR2 sequences are LNHDA and SQIVND (reference sequence). CDR3 length: 17 residues. The V gene lost 1 base and the J gene lost 0 bases, with 16 bases spanning the gap. In DNA, the CDR3 is TGTGCCAGTAGTATAGCTTCGCGAGGCAAGAGCTCCTACGAGCAGTACTTC. It translates to CASSIASRGKSSYEQYF.

This clonotype came up many times. The genes are TRBV7-6 and TRBJ2-7; TRBD1 aligns across 7 bases. J lost 5 bases, V lost 1 base, and 2 bases had no gene match. The CDR3 covers 13 residues. The V gene's germline CDR1 is SGHVS and CDR2 FNYEAQ. The CDR3 coding sequence is TGTGCCAGCAGCTTAGTCCAGGGGGACGAGCAGTACTTC. As protein: CASSLVQGDEQYF.

The V gene is TRBV6-2 or TRBV6-3, the J gene TRBJ2-7; D gene uncertain. CDR1 and CDR2 (germline): MNHEY, SVGEGT. Trimming pared 7 bases from V and 1 base from J, leaving 14 bases between. This CDR3 region has 14 residues. The CDR3, as DNA: TGTGCCAGCACCTGGGATTCCCTATCCTACGAGCAGTACTTC. It yields the protein CASTWDSLSYEQYF.

The rearrangement links TRBV7-2 to TRBJ2-1, with D possibly being TRBD2 (5 bases). The V end was cut by 2 bases, the J end by 6 bases, with 17 bases between. Germline loops: CDR1 SGHTA, CDR2 FQGNSA. The CDR3 runs to 16 residues. CDR3 nucleotides: TGTGCCAGCAGCTTAATGACTACATTCGGCTTCAATGAGCAGTTCTTC. Protein product: CASSLMTTFGFNEQFF. Together with reference TRBV7-2 and TRBJ2-1, the CDR3 gives the full variable domain: GAGVSQSPSNKVTEKGKDVELRCDPISGHTALYWYRQSLGQGLEFLIYFQGNSAPDKSGLPSDRFSAERTGGSVSTLTIQRTQQEDSAVYLCASSLMTTFGFNEQFFGPGTRLTVL.

Only a few counts were recorded for this clonotype. V gene TRBV6-6 combines with J gene TRBJ1-1; tentative D call: TRBD1 (5 bases). The length of the CDR3 is 13 residues. V lost 5 bases and J 4 bases, leaving 11 bases between the germline ends. Germline lookup yields CDR1 MNHNY and CDR2 SVGAGI (reference sequence). This chain's CDR3 is CASSHGGSTEAFF. The CDR3 DNA reads TGTGCCAGCAGTCACGGGGGGAGCACTGAAGCTTTCTTT.

This clonotype was seen a handful of times. The gene calls are TRBV19 and TRBJ1-1; 7 bases line up with TRBD1. V was clipped by 3 bases and J by 7 bases; unmatched bases: 11. The length of the CDR3 is 15 residues. Germline loops: CDR1 LNHDA, CDR2 SQIVND (reference sequence). The CDR3 DNA follows: TGTGCCAGTAGTATCACCTCCTGGACAGGCGATGAAGCTTTCTTT. Residues: CASSITSWTGDEAFF.

Many counts were recorded for this clonotype. V usage is TRBV6-6 and J usage is TRBJ2-5, with D unclear. V was clipped by 4 bases and J by 10 bases, with 16 bases between them. Germline CDR1 and CDR2: MNHNY and SVGAGI (reference sequence). The CDR3 sequence is 13 residues long. Written as DNA, the CDR3 is TGTGCCAGCAGTTCGGGCCCCATCGAAGTCCAGTACTTC. Amino acid sequence: CASSSGPIEVQYF.

This chain uses TRBV7-3 with TRBJ1-2, with a tentative D call TRBD1 (5 bases). The CDR3 length is 14 residues. Germline CDR1 reads SGHTA; CDR2 reads FQGTGA. Deletions cut 5 bases from V and 4 bases from J, with 14 bases between. CDR3: CASSPKDGAYGYTF. CDR3 DNA: TGTGCCAGCAGCCCCAAGGACGGGGCCTATGGCTACACCTTC.

This clonotype was counted a few times. This chain uses TRBV7-9 with TRBJ1-1; TRBD1 matches 10 bases. V shed 5 bases and J 1 base; nucleotides not matched to a gene: 7. The CDR3 is made up of 16 amino acids. Germline lookup yields CDR1 SEHNR and CDR2 FQNEAQ (reference sequence). In DNA, the CDR3 is TGTGCCAGCAGCCCAGTCGGACAGGGGGGGAACACTGAAGCTTTCTTT. It codes for CASSPVGQGGNTEAFF. Variable domain in full (rest from reference TRBV7-9 and TRBJ1-1): DTGVSQNPRHKITKRGQNVTFRCDPISEHNRLYWYRQTLGQGPEFLTYFQNEAQLEKSRLLSDRFSAERPKGSFSTLEIQRTEQGDSAMYLCASSPVGQGGNTEAFFGQGTRLTVV.

V and J are TRBV27 and TRBJ1-2; 8 positions agree with TRBD1. Looked up from germline, CDR1 is MNHEY and CDR2 is SMNVEV (reference sequence). The CDR3 contains 20 residues. V lost 0 bases and J lost 6; bases outside the gene matches: 21. CDR3 nucleotides: TGTGCCAGCAGTTTATCTTTCATAAGCACCCCGGACAGGGCGGTCCATGGCTACACCTTC. The encoded protein is CASSLSFISTPDRAVHGYTF.

This clonotype has a handful of counts. This chain uses TRBV5-6 with TRBJ2-5; 9 bases map to TRBD2. The CDR3 totals 14 residues. CDR1 is SGHDT and CDR2 is YYEEEE in the germline V gene. With V trimmed by 5 bases and J by 3 bases, 5 bases remained unmatched. The CDR3 sequence: CASSYSGGEETQYF. The DNA for the CDR3 is TGTGCCAGCAGTTATAGCGGGGGTGAAGAGACCCAGTACTTC.

A few counts support this clonotype. The gene calls are TRBV7-9 and TRBJ2-2, with D unclear. V dropped 1 base and J dropped 8 bases, with 11 bases sitting between them. The length of the CDR3 is 14 residues. Germline CDR1 and CDR2: SEHNR and FQNEAQ (reference sequence). In nucleotides, the CDR3 is TGTGCCAGCAGCTTAGTCGGTGGCCTTGGGGAGCTGTTTTTT. Protein sequence: CASSLVGGLGELFF.

V and J are TRBV9 and TRBJ1-2; 7 bases fit TRBD1. The J segment lost 6 bases and the V segment lost 7 bases, leaving 9 bases of the junction unmatched. Germline CDR1 and CDR2: SGDLS and YYNGEE. This CDR3 comprises 13 residues. CDR3 residues: CASYRGPGDGYTF. The CDR3 nucleotides are TGTGCCAGCTACAGGGGCCCAGGGGATGGCTACACCTTC.

The chain uses TRBV5-8 and TRBJ1-4; 7 bases align to TRBD1. V shed 2 bases, J shed 0 bases, and the junction held 1 base outside the gene matches. Germline V gene data show CDR1 as SGHTS and CDR2 as YDEGEE. CDR3 length: 15 amino acids. CDR3 in DNA: TGTGCCAGCAGCTTAGGACAGGCAACTAATGAAAAACTGTTTTTT. It is translated as CASSLGQATNEKLFF. Together with reference TRBV5-8 and TRBJ1-4, the CDR3 gives the full variable domain: EAGVTQSPTHLIKTRGQQATLRCSPISGHTSVYWYQQALGLGLQFLLWYDEGEERNRGNFPPRFSGRQFPNYSSELNVNALELEDSALYLCASSLGQATNEKLFFGSGTQLSVL.

The rearrangement uses TRBV15 and TRBJ1-5, with D hard to call. Trimming shortened V by 1 base and J by 0 bases, and 4 bases separated the two germline ends. The CDR3 is made up of 14 amino acids. Germline-derived CDR1 and CDR2 are LNHNV and YYDKDF (reference sequence). CDR3 amino acids: CATSRGGSNQPQHF. The CDR3 DNA sequence: TGTGCCACCAGCAGAGGGGGTAGCAATCAGCCCCAGCATTTT.

V and J are TRBV19 and TRBJ1-1; 9 bases align to TRBD1. Germline V gives CDR1 LNHDA, CDR2 SQIVND (reference sequence). Trimming took 6 bases from V and 1 from J; bases not matched to a gene: 9. This CDR3 region has 16 residues. CDR3 protein: CASSKLPGQGNTEAFF. The DNA for the CDR3 is TGTGCCAGTAGCAAATTACCGGGACAGGGGAACACTGAAGCTTTCTTT.

This chain links TRBV9 with TRBJ2-2; 9 bases line up with TRBD1. This CDR3 region has 16 residues. V lost 3 bases to trimming and J lost 6 bases; unmatched junction nucleotides: 9. The germline gives CDR1 SGDLS, CDR2 YYNGEE. As DNA, the CDR3 is TGTGCCAGCAGCGCGGCCGGGACAGGGTTGCCCGGGGAGCTGTTTTTT. It specifies CASSAAGTGLPGELFF. The entire variable domain, with the rest obtained from reference TRBV9 and TRBJ2-2, is as follows: DSGVTQTPKHLITATGQRVTLRCSPRSGDLSVYWYQQSLDQGLQFLIQYYNGEERAKGNILERFSAQQFPDLHSELNLSSLELGDSALYFCASSAAGTGLPGELFFGEGSRLTVL.

This chain joins TRBV7-9 and TRBJ1-4; tentatively, D is TRBD1 (6 bases). V shed 5 bases and J shed 11 bases, with 12 bases lying between them. This CDR3 has 12 amino acids. Germline CDR1 is SEHNR and CDR2 is FQNEAQ (reference sequence). CDR3 residues: CASSLIQGKLFF. The CDR3 DNA sequence: TGTGCCAGCAGCCTAATCCAGGGGAAACTGTTTTTT.

This clonotype was picked up a small number of times. The V gene is TRBV19, the J gene TRBJ2-5, with D perhaps matching TRBD1 (5 bases). CDR3 length equals 14 residues. The V end was cut by 5 bases, the J end by 1 base, with 11 bases between. The germline gives CDR1 LNHDA, CDR2 SQIVND (reference sequence). In nucleotides, the CDR3 is TGTGCCAGTAGTGTGACAGCTTTCCAAGAGACCCAGTACTTC. This gives the protein CASSVTAFQETQYF.

This clonotype was recorded many times. This sequence joins TRBV7-9 and TRBJ2-7; the D gene is possibly TRBD1 (7 bases). Germline V gene sequence: CDR1 SEHNR, CDR2 FQNEAQ (reference sequence). CDR3 size: 16 residues. V was clipped by 5 bases and J by 3 bases, with 20 bases between them. The CDR3 sequence: CASSTKAGGRGYEQYF. CDR3 DNA: TGTGCCAGCAGCACGAAAGCAGGGGGGAGAGGCTACGAGCAGTACTTC. Supplemented by reference TRBV7-9 and TRBJ2-7, the full variable domain reads DTGVSQNPRHKITKRGQNVTFRCDPISEHNRLYWYRQTLGQGPEFLTYFQNEAQLEKSRLLSDRFSAERPKGSFSTLEIQRTEQGDSAMYLCASSTKAGGRGYEQYFGPGTRLTVT.

This clonotype was seen a few times. The chain couples TRBV11-3 to TRBJ2-5, with D unclear. CDR1 SGHNT and CDR2 YENEEA come from the germline V gene. Trimming took off 2 bases at V and 0 bases at J, with 4 bases between the two ends. The CDR3 has 13 amino acids. CDR3 amino acids: CASSLRNQETQYF. The CDR3 bases are TGTGCCAGCAGCTTAAGGAACCAAGAGACCCAGTACTTC.